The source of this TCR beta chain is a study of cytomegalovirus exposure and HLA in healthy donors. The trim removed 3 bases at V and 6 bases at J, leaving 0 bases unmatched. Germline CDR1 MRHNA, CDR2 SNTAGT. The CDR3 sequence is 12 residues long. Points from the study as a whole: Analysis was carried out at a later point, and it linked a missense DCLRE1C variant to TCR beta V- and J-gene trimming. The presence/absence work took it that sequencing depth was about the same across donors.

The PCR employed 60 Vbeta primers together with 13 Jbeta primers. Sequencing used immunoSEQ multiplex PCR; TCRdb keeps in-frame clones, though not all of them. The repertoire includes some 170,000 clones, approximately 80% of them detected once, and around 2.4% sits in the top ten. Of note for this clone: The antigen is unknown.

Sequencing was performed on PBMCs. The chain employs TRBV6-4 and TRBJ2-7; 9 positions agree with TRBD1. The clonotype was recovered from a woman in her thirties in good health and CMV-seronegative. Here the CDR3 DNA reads TGTGCCAGCAGTGAGGACAGGGGCGAGCAGTACTTC. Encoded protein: CASSEDRGEQYF.